One sample yielded the 10 T cell receptor beta chains listed below, sequenced in a study of molecular identifiers for immune sequencing clone quantification. TCRdb analysed the PCR reads with MiXCR anew, one entry per CDR3 protein. The sample holds roughly 86,000 distinct CDR3 sequences, over 15% seen once. The source material was naive CD8+ T cells from blood, with Jurkat cell RNA spiked in. The subset: FACS-sorted CD8+CD4-CCR7+CD45RA+ naive T cells. These receptors were taken from a human donor in good health. Some libraries in this study had Jurkat cell RNA spiked in.

The chain is built from TRBV30 and TRBJ2-3; TRBD1 aligns across 7 bases. The J segment lost 1 base and the V segment lost 2 bases, leaving 3 bases of the junction unmatched. There are 14 residues in the CDR3. Germline V CDR1 and CDR2: GTSNPN, SVGIG (reference sequence). The CDR3 DNA reads TGTGCCTGGAGTTCCGGACAGGGCACAGATACGCAGTATTTT. Amino acid sequence: CAWSSGQGTDTQYF.

This clonotype showed up just a few times. The rearrangement joins TRBV4-3 to TRBJ2-7, with TRBD2 matching 13 bases. V was clipped by 0 bases and J by 2 bases; unmatched bases: 4. The CDR3 contains 17 residues. Germline V gives CDR1 LGHNA, CDR2 YSLEER. CDR3 sequence: CASSQERGLAGTYEQYF. The CDR3 region has the DNA TGCGCCAGCAGCCAAGAACGGGGACTAGCGGGGACCTACGAGCAGTACTTC.

Concerning this clonotype: A single base separates this from a much larger clone, so it may be a read error. Since the CDR3 does not end with the conserved phenylalanine or tryptophan, this likely comes from a read error. The chain uses TRBV3-1 and TRBJ2-5; 8 bases map to TRBD2. The V gene's germline CDR1 is LGHDT and CDR2 YNNKEL (reference sequence). J lost 5 bases, V lost 4 bases, and 15 bases had no gene match. The CDR3 length is 17 residues. CDR3 residues: CASSPIAAGRARETQYS. The CDR3 DNA sequence: TGTGCCAGCAGCCCCATTGCTGCCGGGAGGGCCCGGGAGACCCAGTACTCC.

This clonotype was counted at least ten times. The V call is TRBV19, the J call TRBJ1-1, with a tentative D call TRBD1 (5 bases). Between the trimmed V and J ends, which lost 1 base and 0 bases, there was a span of 9 bases. CDR1 is LNHDA, CDR2 SQIVND, per germline (reference sequence). The CDR3 sequence is 15 residues long. CDR3 bases: TGTGCCAGTAGTATAGGACAGATACTGAACACTGAAGCTTTCTTT. Translated: CASSIGQILNTEAFF.

This clonotype has ten or more counts. It is unclear where the CDR3 begins or ends on the DNA, so no DNA is shown, and the CDR3 is as TCRdb lists it. The CDR3 protein is CASSFGQGMEYF. V and J are TRBV5-6 and TRBJ2-7. With termini counted, the CDR3 has 12 amino acids. From germline, CDR1 is SGHDT and CDR2 YYEEEE.

This clonotype appeared many times. The chain has TRBV4-1 and TRBJ1-2; no clear D. Trimming took off 2 bases at V and 2 bases at J, with 12 bases between the two ends. Germline assignment: CDR1 MGHRA and CDR2 YSYEKL. This CDR3 is 15 amino acids long. This chain's CDR3 is CASSQQGPINYGYTF. The CDR3 coding sequence is TGCGCCAGCAGCCAACAAGGTCCCATCAACTATGGCTACACCTTC.

On this clonotype itself: This sequence may be a read error, since a much larger clone differs from it by one base. This rearrangement joins TRBV13 to TRBJ2-7, with 10 bases lining up with TRBD2. From germline, CDR1 is PRHDT and CDR2 FYEKMQ (reference sequence). The CDR3 contains 16 residues. The CDR3 sequence is CASGLALAGVHYEQYF. In DNA, the CDR3 is TGTGCCAGCGGCTTAGCTCTAGCGGGGGTGCATTACGAGCAGTACTTC.

About this clonotype: This may come from a read error, since a much larger clone is one base off. In nucleotides, the CDR3 is TGTGCCAGCAGCTTATCGGTACAGGGGCCCGAGCAGTACTTC. This translates into CASSLSVQGPEQYF. The rearrangement uses TRBV7-9 and TRBJ2-7, with 7 bases aligning to TRBD1. The V gene's germline CDR1 is SEHNR and CDR2 FQNEAQ (reference sequence). V lost 2 bases and J lost 6; bases outside the gene matches: 7. The CDR3 covers 14 residues.

Ten or more counts support this clonotype. The chain combines TRBV29-1 with TRBJ2-1, with D possibly TRBD1 on 5 matching bases. CDR3 length equals 13 residues. The V end was cut by 7 bases, the J end by 2 bases, with 12 bases between. Germline V gene data show CDR1 as SQVTM and CDR2 as ANQGSEA. In nucleotides, the CDR3 is TGCAGCGGGGAACAGGCCCCCTACAATGAGCAGTTCTTC. Translating it yields CSGEQAPYNEQFF.

The V and J genes are TRBV28 and TRBJ2-7; 11 bases are shared with TRBD2. The ends lost 5 bases at V and 4 bases at J; junction bases unmatched: 7. This CDR3 is 15 amino acids long. Germline assignment: CDR1 MDHEN and CDR2 SYDVKM. The CDR3 coding sequence is TGTGCCAGCAGTATGAGGGGACTAGCGGATTACGAGCAGTACTTC. This sequence encodes CASSMRGLADYEQYF.